This TCR beta chain was captured by sequencing in a study of beta chain features in type 1 diabetes. Study overall: The samples had roughly 110,000,000 sorted cells examined in all.

Of the isolated RNA, all was reverse transcribed, and so the sequenced material was expressed TCRB transcripts. Libraries were prepared by immunoSEQ multiplex PCR; TCRdb keeps only in-frame clonotypes and omits some of them. This repertoire shows under 300,000 clones, roughly 14% found once; its top ten account for just under 0.02%. About 120 mL of blood, on average, came from one heparinised draw per donor. General study results and limits: TCRB CDR3 length was moderately but significantly reduced in all four CD4+ subsets of Type 1 diabetes patients. For TCRB rearrangement, an influence of HLA type remained unresolved here. Patients' naive, central memory and Treg TCRB repertoires seemed closer to one another than those of healthy donors.

Looked up from germline, CDR1 is SGHVS and CDR2 is FQNEAQ. V was clipped by 4 bases and J by 4 bases; unmatched bases: 2. The CDR3 spans 15 residues. Comments on this clone: Its antigen is as yet unknown.

The rearrangement uses TRBV7-8 and TRBJ2-2; 11 bases agree with TRBD2. The clonotype was recovered from a young man with type 1 diabetes. Sequenced: naive CD4+ T cells from blood. Written as DNA, the CDR3 is TGTGCCAGCAGCTGGGGACTAGCGGTCACCGGGGAGCTGTTTTTT. This translates into CASSWGLAVTGELFF.